This TCR beta chain was captured by sequencing in a study of T-cell memory formation after mild COVID-19 (dated by TCRdb to about 2021). Describing the broader study: Most TCR sequence clusters were specific to one of the two donors. The cohort comprised two young, previously healthy adult volunteers, one female and one male. Longitudinal TCRalpha and TCRbeta repertoire sequencing tracked T-cell clones expanding and contracting after mild COVID-19 in a couple of donors. What the study reported, not specific to this receptor: The detection of some responding clones in pre-infection memory suggests that pre-existing cross-reactive memory T cells joined the SARS-CoV-2 response. Contracting CD4+ clones appeared mostly in the CM and EM memory subsets, whereas CD8+ clones were enriched in EMRA. Balanced CD4/CD8 phenotypes were observed for clones contracting from day 15 to 85, whereas a bias towards CD4+ was observed for a second wave of clones expanding from day 15 to 37. SARS-CoV-2 specificity of the second-wave clones peaking on day 37 was not confirmed. The study covered only two mild cases, and larger cohorts including severe cases with pre-infection samples were considered necessary.

Between the V and J ends, shortened by 0 bases and 3 bases respectively, the junction contains 2 bases. As encoded in the germline V gene, CDR1 is MGHDK while CDR2 is SYGVNS. The cysteine opens and the phenylalanine closes a CDR3 of 13 amino acids. Only the CDR3 DNA stays, 39 bases, in frame from base 1. These reads were obtained on an Illumina NovaSeq 6000. Using 5'RACE with constant-segment primers, TCRalpha and TCRbeta cDNA libraries were constructed, with sample barcodes and unique molecular identifiers added in the process. Trizol reagent was used to extract RNA from every sample. Amplification of the libraries took two PCR steps, and the second step added a second sample barcode plus Illumina TruSeq adapters. The libraries were sequenced on an Illumina NovaSeq using 2 x 150 bp paired-end reads. The source study handled its data this way. The reads were demultiplexed and collapsed into UMI-guided consensus sequences using migec v1.2.7. Using mixcr v2.1.11, UMI consensuses were aligned to TRA and TRB V and J templates and then assembled into clonotypes. Expanded or contracted clonotypes were those called significant by both edgeR and NoisET, with noise models trained on biological replicates. edgeR calls used a false discovery rate-adjusted p below 0.01 and a log2 fold-change threshold of 1. As an exploratory analysis of dynamics, max-normalized trajectories of the 1000 most abundant clonotypes were examined by PCA with hierarchical clustering. The CD4 or CD8 phenotype of responding clones was assigned using the separately sequenced CD4+ and CD8+ repertoires. TCRdb reworked the public reads: Q25 trimming with fastp, MiXCR clone assembly, productive beta chains retained. Entries that share a CDR3 protein sequence are merged under the most common genes and DNA. The V and J calls and clone size come from TCRdb's table, not from the authors' own analysis. Counted in this sample were about 360,000 distinct CDR3 sequences; 10% to 15% of them appeared once. The ten largest make up roughly 23% of the sample.

Ficoll-Paque density gradient centrifugation was used to isolate PBMCs. This clonotype was counted between two and nine times. Its binding antigen is unknown. Per-base quality was not reported, and no clone a single base away is much larger than it. The clonotype comes from a man younger than 35 who had mild COVID-19 (a few samples of this study predate the infection). The sample titles of this study are shuffled in the database, so cell type and time point are left out; the donor was told from shared clones. The sequenced sample consisted of PBMCs or a T cell subset sorted from them (not recorded which). The rearranged chain carries TRBV25-1 and TRBJ1-4; there is no confident call for the D gene. The CDR3 sequence is CASSEYPNEKLFF. Here is the DNA: TGTGCCAGCAGTGAATATCCTAATGAAAAACTGTTTTTT.